This is a list of T cell receptor beta chains from one sample in a study of Tregs in tolerant kidney transplant recipients. These TCRs' antigens remain unknown. Here immunoSEQ multiplex PCR was the method, and the copy in TCRdb shows in-frame clones only, minus some. The table records 15,000 to 20,000 clones, about two thirds of them present only once. Input material: Tregs from blood cultured with allogeneic cells. The receptors were sampled from a human donor in good health. CDR3s include the opening cysteine and the closing phenylalanine or tryptophan. Each record gives: D gene, J gene, V gene, CDR3 length, clone size, CDR3 DNA, CDR3 protein. The D gene is left open where the match is weak. Not all rows give a size; the values are once, few, many and, for expanded clones, a class.

D: -
J: TRBJ1-2
V: TRBV5-1
length: 14
size: -
DNA: TGCGCCAGCAGCTTGGCGGGACTCCCAGGGGGCTACACCTTC
CDR3: CASSLAGLPGGYTF

D: -
J: TRBJ2-3
V: TRBV5-1
length: 15
size: -
DNA: TGCGCCAGCAGAGTAGAGACTCTCAGCACAGATACGCAGTATTTT
CDR3: CASRVETLSTDTQYF

D: -
J: TRBJ1-2
V: TRBV6-5
length: 12
size: -
DNA: TGTGCCAGCGGGCGGGAGTCGCTTGGCTACACCTTC
CDR3: CASGRESLGYTF

D: -
J: TRBJ2-1
V: TRBV11-3
length: 14
size: few
DNA: TGTGCCAGCAGCGACCGGGACTTTTTCAATGAGCAGTTCTTC
CDR3: CASSDRDFFNEQFF

D: TRBD1
J: TRBJ1-2
V: TRBV10-3
length: 14
size: few
DNA: TGTGCCCACGCCTGGGACAGGGATAACTATGGCTACACCTTC
CDR3: CAHAWDRDNYGYTF

D: -
J: TRBJ1-6
V: TRBV30
length: 16
size: -
DNA: TGTGCCTGGAGTGGGAGATTAGCGGGGTTATTGACACCCCTCCACTTT
CDR3: CAWSGRLAGLLTPLHF

D: -
J: TRBJ1-2
V: TRBV6-1
length: 12
size: -
DNA: TGTGCCAGCTATGTTATTAACTATGGCTACACCTTC
CDR3: CASYVINYGYTF

D: TRBD2
J: TRBJ2-1
V: TRBV11-2
length: 14
size: -
DNA: TGTGCCAGCAGCTTAAGCGGGGCCTACAATGAGCAGTTCTTC
CDR3: CASSLSGAYNEQFF

D: TRBD1
J: TRBJ1-2
V: TRBV30
length: 15
size: -
DNA: TGTGCCTGGAGTGCGGCACACAGGGGGTACTATGGCTACACCTTC
CDR3: CAWSAAHRGYYGYTF

D: TRBD2
J: TRBJ2-2
V: TRBV9
length: 16
size: -
DNA: TGTGCCAGCAGCGAGTGGACCCGGGGGGGCGCCGGGGAGCTGTTTTTT
CDR3: CASSEWTRGGAGELFF

D: TRBD1
J: TRBJ2-1
V: TRBV15
length: 16
size: once
DNA: TGTGCCACCAGCAGGGACAGGGCAGGGGTTTACAATGAGCAGTTCTTC
CDR3: CATSRDRAGVYNEQFF

D: -
J: TRBJ1-1
V: TRBV9
length: 14
size: -
DNA: TGTGCCAGCAGCAAGCCCGGAGGGAACACTGAAGCTTTCTTT
CDR3: CASSKPGGNTEAFF

D: TRBD1
J: TRBJ2-1
V: TRBV18
length: 15
size: -
DNA: TGTGCCAGCTCACGACGGGACAGGGTTTACAATGAGCAGTTCTTC
CDR3: CASSRRDRVYNEQFF

D: -
J: TRBJ2-7
V: TRBV11-2
length: 15
size: -
DNA: TGTGCCAGCAGCTTGGTCGGGACCCTTACCTACGAGCAGTACTTC
CDR3: CASSLVGTLTYEQYF

D: -
J: TRBJ2-2
V: TRBV30
length: 11
size: once
DNA: TGTGCCTGGAGTGGGTCCGGGGAGCTGTTTTTT
CDR3: CAWSGSGELFF

D: -
J: TRBJ2-3
V: TRBV5-1
length: 13
size: -
DNA: TGCGCCAGCAGGGAAGGGGGCACAGATACGCAGTATTTT
CDR3: CASREGGTDTQYF

D: -
J: TRBJ2-2
V: TRBV30
length: 11
size: once
DNA: TGTGCCTGGACGGAAACCGGGGAGCTGTTTTTT
CDR3: CAWTETGELFF

D: -
J: TRBJ2-1
V: TRBV6-5
length: 15
size: -
DNA: TGTGCCAGCAGAAGAGGGACTCAGCGCCCCGATGAGCAGTTCTTC
CDR3: CASRRGTQRPDEQFF

D: TRBD2
J: TRBJ2-5
V: TRBV18
length: 16
size: -
DNA: TGTGCCAGCTCGCGGACCTTGTCGGGGGGCCAAGAGACCCAGTACTTC
CDR3: CASSRTLSGGQETQYF

D: -
J: TRBJ1-1
V: TRBV19
length: 12
size: -
DNA: TGTGCCAGTAGTCACATGAACACTGAAGCTTTCTTT
CDR3: CASSHMNTEAFF

D: TRBD1
J: TRBJ1-1
V: TRBV29-1
length: 14
size: -
DNA: TGCAGCGTTCGTCAGGGGGCCCAGAACACTGAAGCTTTCTTT
CDR3: CSVRQGAQNTEAFF

D: -
J: TRBJ1-4
V: TRBV30
length: 12
size: -
DNA: TGTGCCAGAGGGGCTGGACATGAAAAACTGTTTTTT
CDR3: CARGAGHEKLFF

D: -
J: TRBJ2-3
V: TRBV4-1
length: 15
size: -
DNA: TGCGCCAGCAGGGCGGCGGAGGGGCCCACAGATACGCAGTATTTT
CDR3: CASRAAEGPTDTQYF